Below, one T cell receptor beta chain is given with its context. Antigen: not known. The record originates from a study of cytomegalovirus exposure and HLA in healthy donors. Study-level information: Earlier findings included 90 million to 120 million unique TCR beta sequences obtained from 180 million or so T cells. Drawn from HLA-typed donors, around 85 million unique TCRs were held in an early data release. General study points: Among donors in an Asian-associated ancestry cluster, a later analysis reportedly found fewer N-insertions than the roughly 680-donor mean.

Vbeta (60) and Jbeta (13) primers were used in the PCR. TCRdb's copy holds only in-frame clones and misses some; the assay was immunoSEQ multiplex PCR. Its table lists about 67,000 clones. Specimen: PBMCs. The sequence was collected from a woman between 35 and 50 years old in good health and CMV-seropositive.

CDR3 DNA sequence: TGTGCCAGTAGTGAATCTAGCGGGAGCTCTCGGGGCTCCTACAATGAGCAGTTCTTC. It specifies CASSESSGSSRGSYNEQFF. The chain joins TRBV19 to TRBJ2-1; 10 bases map to TRBD2. The trim removed 5 bases at V and 0 bases at J, leaving 13 bases unmatched. This CDR3 region has 19 residues. Germline V lookup: CDR1 LNHDA, CDR2 SQIVND (reference sequence).